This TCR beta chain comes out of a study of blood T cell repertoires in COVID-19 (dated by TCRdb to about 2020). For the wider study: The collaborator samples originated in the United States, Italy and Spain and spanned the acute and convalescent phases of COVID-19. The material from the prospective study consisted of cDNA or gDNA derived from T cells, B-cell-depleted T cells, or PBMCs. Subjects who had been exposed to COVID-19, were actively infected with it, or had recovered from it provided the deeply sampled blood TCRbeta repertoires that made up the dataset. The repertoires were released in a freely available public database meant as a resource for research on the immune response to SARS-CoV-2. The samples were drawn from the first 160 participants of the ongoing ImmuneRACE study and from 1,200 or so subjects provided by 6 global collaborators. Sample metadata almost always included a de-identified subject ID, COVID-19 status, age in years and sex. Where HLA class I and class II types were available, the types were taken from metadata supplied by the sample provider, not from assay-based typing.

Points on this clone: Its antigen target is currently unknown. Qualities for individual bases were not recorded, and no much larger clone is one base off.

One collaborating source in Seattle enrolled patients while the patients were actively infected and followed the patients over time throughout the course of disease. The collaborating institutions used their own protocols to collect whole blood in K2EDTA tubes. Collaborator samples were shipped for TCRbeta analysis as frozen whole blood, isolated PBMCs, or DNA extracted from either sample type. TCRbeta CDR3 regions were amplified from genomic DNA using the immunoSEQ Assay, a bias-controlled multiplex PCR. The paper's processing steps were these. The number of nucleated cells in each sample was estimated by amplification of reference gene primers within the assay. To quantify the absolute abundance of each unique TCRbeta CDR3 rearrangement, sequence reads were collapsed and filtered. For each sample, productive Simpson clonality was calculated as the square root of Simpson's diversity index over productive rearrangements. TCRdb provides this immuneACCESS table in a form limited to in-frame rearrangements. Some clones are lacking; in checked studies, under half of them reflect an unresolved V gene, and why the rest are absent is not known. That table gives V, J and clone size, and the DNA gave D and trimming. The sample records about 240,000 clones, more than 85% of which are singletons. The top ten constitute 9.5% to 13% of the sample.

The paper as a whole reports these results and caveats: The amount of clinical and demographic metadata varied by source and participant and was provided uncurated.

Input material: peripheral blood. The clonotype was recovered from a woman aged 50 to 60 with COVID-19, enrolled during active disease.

At the DNA level, the sequence is TGCGCCAGCAGCTTGGAAGGGACAGGGCACGGCGGGGAGCTGTTTTTT. Translated, it gives CASSLEGTGHGGELFF. Recombination linked TRBV5-1 to TRBJ2-2, with 9 bases in between that match TRBD1. The CDR3 contains 16 residues, cysteine and phenylalanine counted. The sequence is cut down to CDR3 DNA, 48 bases in frame from base 1. CDR1 SGHRS and CDR2 YFSETQ are derived from the germline V gene. Unmatched junction bases come to 7, with V trimmed by 0 bases and J by 7 bases.